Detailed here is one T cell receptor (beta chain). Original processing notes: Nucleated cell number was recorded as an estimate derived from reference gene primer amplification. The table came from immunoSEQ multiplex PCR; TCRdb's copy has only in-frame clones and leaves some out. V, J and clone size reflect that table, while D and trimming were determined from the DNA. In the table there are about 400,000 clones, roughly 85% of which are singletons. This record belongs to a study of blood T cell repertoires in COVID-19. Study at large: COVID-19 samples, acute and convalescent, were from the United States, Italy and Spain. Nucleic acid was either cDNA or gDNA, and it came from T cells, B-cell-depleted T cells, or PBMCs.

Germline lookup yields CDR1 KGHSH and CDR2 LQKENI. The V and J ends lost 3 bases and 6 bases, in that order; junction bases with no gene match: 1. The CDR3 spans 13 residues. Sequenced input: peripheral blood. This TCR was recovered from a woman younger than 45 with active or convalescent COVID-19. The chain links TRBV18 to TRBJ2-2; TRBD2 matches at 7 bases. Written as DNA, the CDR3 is TGTGCCAGCTCACCGGGAGGGTCCGGGGAGCTGTTTTTT. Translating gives CASSPGGSGELFF.